The TCR beta chain under discussion was sequenced for a study of T cells in Graves' hyperthyroidism and ophthalmopathy. Researchers took RNA transcripts and amplified the TCR beta CDR3 regions from them. During a first-round RT-PCR of the TCR CDR3, the HTBI primer set was used. TCRdb re-called the multiplex PCR reads with MiXCR, one entry per CDR3 protein. The top ten hold approximately 14% of the sample, which has about 400,000 distinct CDR3 sequences, about a sixth seen once. The V gene lost 5 bases and the J gene lost 7 bases, with 5 bases spanning the gap. Germline V CDR1 and CDR2: KGHDR, SFDVKD. This CDR3 is built from 11 residues. This clonotype was detected many times. Graves' hyperthyroidism qualified as stable when ophthalmopathy did not progress within 18 months. Patients aged 18 to 65 had newly diagnosed hyperthyroidism of under 2 months' duration. Uncontrolled infection, other autoimmune disease, pregnancy or lactation disqualified patients from enrolment. The authors took PBMCs from 9.5 to 10 ml fresh peripheral blood.

The clonotype comes from a woman aged 18-35 years with Graves' hyperthyroidism. This chain links TRBV24-1 with TRBJ2-1, with D unclear. The sample was blood. The CDR3 nucleotides are TGTGCCACCAGTGTGGCTAATGAGCAGTTCTTC. It is translated as CATSVANEQFF.